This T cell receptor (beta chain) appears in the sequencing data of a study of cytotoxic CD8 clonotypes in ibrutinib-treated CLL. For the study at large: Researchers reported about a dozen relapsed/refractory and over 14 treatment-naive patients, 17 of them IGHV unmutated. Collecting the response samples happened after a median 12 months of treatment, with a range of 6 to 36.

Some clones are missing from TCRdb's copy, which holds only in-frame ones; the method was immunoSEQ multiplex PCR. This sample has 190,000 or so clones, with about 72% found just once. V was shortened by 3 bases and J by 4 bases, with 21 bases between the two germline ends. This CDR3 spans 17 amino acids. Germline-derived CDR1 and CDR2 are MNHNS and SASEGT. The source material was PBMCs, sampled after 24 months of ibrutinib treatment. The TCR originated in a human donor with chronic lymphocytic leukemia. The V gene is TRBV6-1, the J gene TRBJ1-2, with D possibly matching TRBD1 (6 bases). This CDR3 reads CASSDPLDRDTAYGYTF. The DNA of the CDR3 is TGTGCCAGCAGTGACCCCTTGGACCGGGACACAGCCTATGGCTACACCTTC.